This T cell receptor (beta chain) was captured by sequencing in a study of early T cells in non-severe SARS-CoV-2 infection. Study at large: Sequenced material consisted of bulk RNA (from unsorted whole blood), and chains were unpaired.

Each CDR3 protein gets one entry after TCRdb re-called the 5' RACE reads with MiXCR. The profile shows approximately 65,000 distinct CDR3 sequences, around 13% of them singletons. The CDR3 has 13 amino acids. Germline V gives CDR1 SGHTA, CDR2 FQGNSA. V was cut by 9 bases and J by 1 base, with 13 bases left in between. Findings and limits, study-wide: In VDJdb matching, anti-spike CD8 responses were favored while private and CD4 specificities went missing.

This clonotype has a handful of counts. Its antigen is undetermined. This TCR derives from an adult who was a healthcare worker with PCR-confirmed SARS-CoV-2 infection or an uninfected control (not recorded which). This chain links TRBV7-2 with TRBJ2-7; possibly TRBD1 for D (6 bases). The sequenced sample consisted of whole blood. CDR3 in DNA: TGTGCCAGAGGGGGACGTTATTCCTACGAGCAGTACTTC. Protein sequence: CARGGRYSYEQYF.